This T cell receptor (beta chain) was sequenced for a study of regulatory T cells in long-lasting Graves disease. Study conclusions and caveats: Study of thyroid tissue was not done, with only peripheral blood studied.

In building TCR beta libraries, iRepertoire HTBI primers were used together with Arm-PCR of CDR3 regions. From the multiplex PCR reads, TCRdb called clonotypes with MiXCR, one entry per CDR3 protein. Of 200,000 to 250,000 distinct CDR3 sequences listed, around 20% are singletons. This CDR3 contains 15 residues. V was clipped by 4 bases and J by 3 bases; unmatched bases: 9. CDR1 and CDR2 from the germline V gene are SGHAT and FQNNGV. The time point denotes: newly diagnosed GD, antithyroid drugs for less than 3 months. Researchers made the TCR library from RNA that was extracted from PBMCs. Comments on this clonotype: The antigen is unknown.

This receptor was identified in a female donor with Graves disease. This sequence joins TRBV11-2 and TRBJ2-7; 7 bases are shared with TRBD2. Sequenced here: peripheral blood mononuclear cells (PBMCs), sampled at new diagnosis, from a patient treated with antithyroid drugs. This CDR3 is CASSSFTIAGYEQYF. CDR3 sequence (DNA): TGTGCCAGCAGCTCCTTTACTATAGCGGGCTACGAGCAGTACTTC. The complete variable domain, with remaining parts taken from reference TRBV11-2 and TRBJ2-7, reads EAGVAQSPRYKIIEKRQSVAFWCNPISGHATLYWYQQILGQGPKLLIQFQNNGVVDDSQLPKDRFSAERLKGVDSTLKIQPAKLEDSAVYLCASSSFTIAGYEQYFGPGTRLTVT.